Each of the 3 T cell receptor beta chains below was sequenced from the same sample in a study of control samples from healthy donors and cancer patients. Sequencing was performed with immunoSEQ multiplex PCR; in TCRdb, only in-frame clones are kept and a portion is missing. This table has about 100,000 clones, more than 75% appearing once. The sequenced sample was blood. These receptors were taken from a woman in her 50s in good health.

The V gene is TRBV27, the J gene TRBJ2-1; 9 bases agree with TRBD2. The trim removed 8 bases at V and 10 bases at J, leaving 27 bases unmatched. Germline loops: CDR1 MNHEY, CDR2 SMNVEV (reference sequence). The CDR3 sequence is 19 residues long. The CDR3 DNA reads as TGTGCCAGCCCAAGGGGACAGAGAGCGGGAGGCTCCAGGGTGAGGGAGCAGTTCTTC. Residues: CASPRGQRAGGSRVREQFF.

This clone showed up just a few times. The chain combines TRBV24-1 with TRBJ2-7; D remains ambiguous. Germline CDR1 reads KGHDR; CDR2 reads SFDVKD. V was pared by 6 bases and J by 5 bases, with 10 bases between. The CDR3 sequence is 12 residues long. The DNA of the CDR3 is TGTGCCACCAGTTCTTGGTTTAACGAGCAGTACGTC. Protein sequence: CATSSWFNEQYV.

This clone has a single count. The rearrangement joins TRBV6-5 to TRBJ1-4, with 9 bases fitting TRBD1. Looked up from germline, CDR1 is MNHEY and CDR2 is SVGAGI. The CDR3 extends over 14 amino acids. Trimming at V came to 7 bases and at J to 10 bases, leaving 10 bases not matched to a gene. The DNA for the CDR3 is TGTGCCAGCACCGAAAGGGACAGGGTGGGAAAACTGTTTTTT. Translation gives CASTERDRVGKLFF.